This T cell receptor beta chain was found in a study of identical twins. Template switching (which added a universal primer site) was used, and cDNA carried unique molecular identifiers. TCRdb redid the calling of the 5' RACE reads with MiXCR, one entry per CDR3 protein. The sample lists about 210,000 distinct CDR3 sequences, roughly a tenth occurring once. This clonotype was counted between two and nine times. No antigen is known for it. Study results and caveats: Invariant MAIT and iNKT cells may have partly biased zero-insertion analyses. Within cord blood, abundant beta clonotypes carried fewer insertions, but memory repertoires showed no such trend.

The length of the CDR3 is 13 residues. V was trimmed by 5 bases and J by 3 bases, leaving 13 bases between them. Germline loops: CDR1 DFQATT, CDR2 SNEGSKA (reference sequence). This clonotype was obtained from a woman between 18 and 30 years old in good health. The sequenced sample consisted of memory (CD45RO+) T cells sorted from blood. V gene TRBV20-1 combines with J gene TRBJ1-2; no clear D. CDR3 loop: CSAAQSGYYGYTF. CDR3 DNA sequence: TGCAGTGCTGCCCAGTCGGGGTACTATGGCTACACCTTC.